This TCR beta chain was documented in a study of cytomegalovirus exposure and HLA in healthy donors. Notes on the study in general: Among TCR sequences, most were rare, though some public TCRs appeared in many donors. It was 164 TCR beta chains that were listed as cytomegalovirus-associated. Accounts indicate the classifier identified cytomegalovirus status with strong specificity and sensitivity. According to a subsequent analysis, TCR clusters from the first cohort were inclined to appear together in the 120 or so validation repertoires.

Profiled with immunoSEQ multiplex PCR; TCRdb holds only in-frame clones, not every one. The sample has 150,000 to 200,000 clones, around 83% seen once. About this clone itself: The antigen is undetermined.

The material sequenced was PBMCs. This TCR was sampled from a young woman in good health and CMV-seropositive.

The CDR3 DNA reads TGTGCCAGCAGATTAGGACAGGGGGTTTGGGAAAACACTGAAGCTTTCTTT. This encodes CASRLGQGVWENTEAFF. The chain carries TRBV27 and TRBJ1-1; 10 positions match TRBD1. V trimming: 6 bases; J trimming: 2 bases; junction bases outside the gene matches: 12. CDR1 is MNHEY and CDR2 is SMNVEV in the germline V gene (reference sequence). CDR3 length equals 17 residues.